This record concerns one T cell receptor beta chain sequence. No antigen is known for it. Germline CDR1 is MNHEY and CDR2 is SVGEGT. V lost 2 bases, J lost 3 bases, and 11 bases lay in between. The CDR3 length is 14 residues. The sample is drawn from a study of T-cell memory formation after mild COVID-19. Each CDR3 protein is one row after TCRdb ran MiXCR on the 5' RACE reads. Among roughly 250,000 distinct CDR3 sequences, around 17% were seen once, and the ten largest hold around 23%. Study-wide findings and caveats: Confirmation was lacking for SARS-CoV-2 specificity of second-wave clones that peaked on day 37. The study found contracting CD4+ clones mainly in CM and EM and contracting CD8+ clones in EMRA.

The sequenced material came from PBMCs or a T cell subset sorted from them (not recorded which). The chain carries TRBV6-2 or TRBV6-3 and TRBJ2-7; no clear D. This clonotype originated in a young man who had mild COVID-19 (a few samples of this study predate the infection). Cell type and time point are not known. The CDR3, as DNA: TGTGCCAGCAGTTACGTCTTTACCAACTACGAGCAGTACTTC. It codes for CASSYVFTNYEQYF.